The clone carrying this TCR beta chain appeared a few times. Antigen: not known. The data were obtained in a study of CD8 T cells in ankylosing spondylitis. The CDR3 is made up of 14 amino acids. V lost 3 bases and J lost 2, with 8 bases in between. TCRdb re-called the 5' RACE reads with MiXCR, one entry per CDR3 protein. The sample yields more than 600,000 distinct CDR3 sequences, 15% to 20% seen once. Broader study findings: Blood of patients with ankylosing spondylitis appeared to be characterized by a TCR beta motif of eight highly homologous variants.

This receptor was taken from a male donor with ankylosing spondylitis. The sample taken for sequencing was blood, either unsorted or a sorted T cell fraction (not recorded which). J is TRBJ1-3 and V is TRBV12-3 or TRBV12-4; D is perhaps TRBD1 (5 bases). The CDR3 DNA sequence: TGTGCCAGCAGTTTCGGGGCCACTGGAAACACCATATATTTT. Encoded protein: CASSFGATGNTIYF.